This T cell receptor (beta chain) came from a study of early T cells in non-severe SARS-CoV-2 infection. Study-wide background: The input, bulk RNA from unsorted whole blood, was sequenced, and chains were unpaired.

This clonotype was found a few times. Its antigen is not identified. One end of the junction does not line up with germline, which may come from a read error. The V gene's germline CDR1 is SGHTA and CDR2 FQGNSA. This CDR3 comprises 14 residues. Individual cDNA molecules carried attached unique molecular identifiers. TCRdb recomputed calls from the 5' RACE reads with MiXCR, one row per CDR3 protein. The sample shows roughly 57,000 distinct CDR3 sequences, around 12% of them seen only once. Study-wide points: CD4 and private specificities were missed by VDJdb matching, which favored anti-spike CD8 responses.

The sample consisted of whole blood. This TCR was sampled from an adult who was a healthcare worker with PCR-confirmed SARS-CoV-2 infection or an uninfected control (not recorded which). J is TRBJ2-5 and V is TRBV7-2; TRBD2 aligns across 12 bases. The CDR3 DNA sequence: TGTGCCAGCAGCCTAGCGGGGGGGCTGGAGACCCAGTACTTC. Its protein product is CASSLAGGLETQYF.